This T cell receptor beta chain was found in a study of cytomegalovirus exposure and HLA in healthy donors. Study-level points and caveats: The classifier was said to identify cytomegalovirus status with high specificity and sensitivity. Presence/absence analyses supposed approximately even sequencing depth among donors.

Donors in the study were healthy people who gave bone marrow. V trimming: 6 bases; J trimming: 9 bases; junction bases outside the gene matches: 10. The germline gives CDR1 MNHNY, CDR2 SVGAGI (reference sequence). CDR3 size: 14 residues. Primers for the PCR totalled 60 Vbeta and 13 Jbeta. The method was immunoSEQ multiplex PCR; TCRdb's version includes in-frame clones alone and lacks a portion of them. This sample has almost 95,000 clones; 69% occur once, and the top ten carry 2.7%. Concerning this clone itself: Its antigen is undetermined.

The sequencing sample was made of PBMCs. The chain uses TRBV6-6 and TRBJ2-2, with 7 bases lining up with TRBD1. The TCR originated in a man aged 45-65 years in good health and CMV-seronegative. The CDR3 protein is CASSQRTGDRELFF. The CDR3 coding sequence is TGTGCCAGCAGCCAACGTACAGGGGACCGGGAGCTGTTTTTT.